This TCR beta chain was sequenced during a study of human T cells and chemical hapten exposure. General study points: TCRs whose frequency exceeded 1 in 1000 remained the same following DPC sensitization.

TCRdb called the RACE reads again in MiXCR, with one record for every CDR3 protein. This sample has about 100,000 distinct CDR3 sequences, with about an eighth found just once. Time point meaning: patch test 2, 6 weeks after DPC sensitization. Treatment: therapeutic diphenylcyclopropenone sensitization with weekly scalp DPC. This clonotype has at least ten counts. Its antigen remains unknown. CDR1 SEHNR and CDR2 FQNEAQ come from the germline V gene (reference sequence). The CDR3 spans 12 residues. The V and J ends lost 5 bases and 8 bases respectively, with 12 bases between them. The clonotype originates from a woman aged 40-49 years with alopecia areata. Some clones in this sample may be carry-over from other donors' samples. Source: whole blood, taken in connection with sensitization to the hapten diphenylcyclopropenone (DPC). The rearrangement uses TRBV7-9 and TRBJ1-1; D uncertain. CDR3 sequence: CASSPILLEAFF. CDR3 in DNA: TGTGCCAGCAGCCCTATTTTGCTGGAAGCTTTCTTT.